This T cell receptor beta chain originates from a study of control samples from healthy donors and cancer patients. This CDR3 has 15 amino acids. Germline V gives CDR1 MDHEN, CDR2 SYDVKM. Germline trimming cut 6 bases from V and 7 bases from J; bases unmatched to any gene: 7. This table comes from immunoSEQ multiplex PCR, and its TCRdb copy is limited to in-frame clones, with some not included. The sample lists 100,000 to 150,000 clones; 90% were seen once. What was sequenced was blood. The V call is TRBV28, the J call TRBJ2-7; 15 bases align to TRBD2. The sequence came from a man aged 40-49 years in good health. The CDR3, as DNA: TGTGCCAGCAGCCCTTCAGGGACTAGCGGGGGGGAGCAGTACTTC. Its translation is CASSPSGTSGGEQYF.